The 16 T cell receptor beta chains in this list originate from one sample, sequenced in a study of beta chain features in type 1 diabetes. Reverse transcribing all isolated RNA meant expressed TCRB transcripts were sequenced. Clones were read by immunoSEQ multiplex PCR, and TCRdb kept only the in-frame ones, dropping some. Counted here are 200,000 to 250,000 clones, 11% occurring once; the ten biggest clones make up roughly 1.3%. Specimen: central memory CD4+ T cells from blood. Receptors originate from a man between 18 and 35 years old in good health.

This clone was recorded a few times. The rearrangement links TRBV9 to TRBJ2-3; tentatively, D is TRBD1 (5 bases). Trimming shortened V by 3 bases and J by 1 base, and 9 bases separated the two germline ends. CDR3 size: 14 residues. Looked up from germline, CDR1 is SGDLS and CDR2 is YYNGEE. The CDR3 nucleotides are TGTGCCAGCAGCGACAGGTCCGGCACAGATACGCAGTATTTT. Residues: CASSDRSGTDTQYF.

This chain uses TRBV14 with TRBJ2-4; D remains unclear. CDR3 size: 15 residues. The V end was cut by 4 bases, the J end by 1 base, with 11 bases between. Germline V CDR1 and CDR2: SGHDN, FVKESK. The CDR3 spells CASSPLAVAKNIQYF. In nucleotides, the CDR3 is TGTGCCAGCAGCCCCCTCGCGGTGGCCAAAAACATTCAGTACTTC.

The CDR3 DNA reads as TGTGCCAGCAGCTTAGACAGGTCCTACGAGCAGTACTTC. Residues: CASSLDRSYEQYF. The rearrangement uses TRBV7-9 and TRBJ2-7; D is perhaps TRBD1 (5 bases). The CDR3 is 13 residues long. Germline CDR1 reads SEHNR; CDR2 reads FQNEAQ (reference sequence). V lost 1 base to trimming and J lost 1 base, with 5 bases between them.

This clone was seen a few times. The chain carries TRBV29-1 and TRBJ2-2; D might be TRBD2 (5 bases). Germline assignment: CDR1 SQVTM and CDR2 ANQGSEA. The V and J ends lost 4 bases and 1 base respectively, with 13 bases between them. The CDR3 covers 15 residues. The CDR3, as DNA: TGCAGCGTTGGGAGGCCATCCGTGAACACCGGGGAGCTGTTTTTT. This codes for CSVGRPSVNTGELFF.

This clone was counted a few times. Here the CDR3 DNA reads TGTGCCAGCAACCGAGGCAGGGAGGCAGATACGCAGTATTTT. It codes for CASNRGREADTQYF. The chain joins TRBV6-5 to TRBJ2-3; a weak D match, TRBD2 (6 bases). The ends were cut back, 7 bases at V and 4 bases at J, with 15 bases in the middle. CDR1 MNHEY and CDR2 SVGAGI come from the germline V gene. This CDR3 has 14 amino acids.

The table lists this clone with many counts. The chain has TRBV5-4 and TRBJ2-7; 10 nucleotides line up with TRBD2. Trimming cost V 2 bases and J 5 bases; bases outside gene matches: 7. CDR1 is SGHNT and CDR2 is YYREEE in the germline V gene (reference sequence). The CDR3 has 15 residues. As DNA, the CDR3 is TGTGCCAGCAGCTTTCGGACTAGCGGTGTGGACGAGCAGTACTTC. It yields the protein CASSFRTSGVDEQYF.

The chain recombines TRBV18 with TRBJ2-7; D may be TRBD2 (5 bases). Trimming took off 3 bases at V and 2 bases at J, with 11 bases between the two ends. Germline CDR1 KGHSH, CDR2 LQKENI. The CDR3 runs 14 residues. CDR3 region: CASSPPAGTYEQYF. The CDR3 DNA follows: TGTGCCAGCTCACCCCCGGCGGGTACCTACGAGCAGTACTTC.

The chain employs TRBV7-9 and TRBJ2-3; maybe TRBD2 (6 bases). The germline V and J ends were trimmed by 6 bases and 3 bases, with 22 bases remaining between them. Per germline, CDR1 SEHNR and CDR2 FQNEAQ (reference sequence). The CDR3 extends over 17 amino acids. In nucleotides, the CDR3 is TGTGCCAGCAGTCGACTAGGAGAATTGGCGAGTACAGATACGCAGTATTTT. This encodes CASSRLGELASTDTQYF.

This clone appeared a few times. The CDR3 sequence is CASSLGRDSGNTGELFF. The CDR3 coding sequence is TGTGCCAGCAGCTTAGGGAGAGACAGCGGTAACACCGGGGAGCTGTTTTTT. This chain connects TRBV7-9 to TRBJ2-2, with D perhaps being TRBD1 or TRBD2 (5 bases each). The V and J ends lost 1 base and 2 bases respectively, with 14 bases between them. Per germline, CDR1 SEHNR and CDR2 FQNEAQ (reference sequence). CDR3 size: 17 residues.

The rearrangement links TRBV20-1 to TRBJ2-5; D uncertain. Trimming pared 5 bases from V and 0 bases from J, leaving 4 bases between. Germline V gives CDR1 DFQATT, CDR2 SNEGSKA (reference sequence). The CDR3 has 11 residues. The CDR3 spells CSASNQETQYF. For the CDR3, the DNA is TGCAGTGCTTCCAACCAAGAGACCCAGTACTTC.

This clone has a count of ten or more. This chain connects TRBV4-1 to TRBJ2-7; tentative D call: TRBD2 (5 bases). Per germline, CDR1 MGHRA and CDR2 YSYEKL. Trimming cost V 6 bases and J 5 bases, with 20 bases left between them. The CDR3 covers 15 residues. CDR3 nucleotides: TGCGCCAGCAGACTCAGAGTACTGGGAGCGGACGAGCAGTACTTC. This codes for CASRLRVLGADEQYF.

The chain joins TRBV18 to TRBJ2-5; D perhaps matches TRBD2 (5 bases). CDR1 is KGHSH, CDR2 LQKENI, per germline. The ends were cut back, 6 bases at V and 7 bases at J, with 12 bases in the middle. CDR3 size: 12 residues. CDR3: CASSHQEGTQYF. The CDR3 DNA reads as TGTGCCAGCTCTCACCAAGAGGGGACCCAGTACTTC.

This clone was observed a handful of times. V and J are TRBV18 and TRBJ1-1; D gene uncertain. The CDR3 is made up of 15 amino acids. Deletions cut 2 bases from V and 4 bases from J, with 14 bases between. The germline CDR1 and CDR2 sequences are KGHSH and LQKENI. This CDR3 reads CASSPVAGWGTEAFF. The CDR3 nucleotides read TGTGCCAGCTCACCAGTCGCCGGTTGGGGCACTGAAGCTTTCTTT.

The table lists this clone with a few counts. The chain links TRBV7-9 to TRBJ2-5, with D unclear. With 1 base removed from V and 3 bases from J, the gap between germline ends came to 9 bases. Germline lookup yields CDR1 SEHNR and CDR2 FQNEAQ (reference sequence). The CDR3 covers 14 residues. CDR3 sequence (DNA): TGTGCCAGCAGCTTAGGAAACTACGAAGAGACCCAGTACTTC. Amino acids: CASSLGNYEETQYF.

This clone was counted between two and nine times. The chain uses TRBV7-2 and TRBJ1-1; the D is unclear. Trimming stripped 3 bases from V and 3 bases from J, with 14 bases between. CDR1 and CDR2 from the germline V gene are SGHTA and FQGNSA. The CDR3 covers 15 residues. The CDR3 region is CASSFSSGLHTEAFF. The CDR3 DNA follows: TGTGCCAGCAGCTTCTCATCGGGCCTTCACACTGAAGCTTTCTTT.

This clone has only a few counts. The chain's CDR3 is CASSQVDLGFRYNEQFF. The CDR3, as DNA: TGCGCCAGCAGCCAGGTAGATTTGGGATTTCGGTACAATGAGCAGTTCTTC. J is TRBJ2-1 and V is TRBV4-1; D is ambiguous. The CDR3 is 17 amino acids. V lost 3 bases to trimming and J lost 4 bases, with 19 bases between them. Germline-derived CDR1 and CDR2 are MGHRA and YSYEKL.